The 26 T cell receptor beta chains below all came from one sample that was sequenced in a study of regulatory T cells in long-lasting Graves disease. Libraries of TCR beta came from iRepertoire HTBI primers plus Arm-PCR of CDR3 regions. TCRdb reprocessed the multiplex PCR reads via MiXCR and lists one record per CDR3 protein. The sample has around 400,000 distinct CDR3 sequences, 20% to 25% seen once. This sample's time point: persistent/refractory GD, antithyroid drugs over 5 years with positive TRAb. RNA isolated from PBMCs was used to make the TCR library. The source material was peripheral blood mononuclear cells (PBMCs), sampled when the disease was refractory, from a patient treated with antithyroid drugs. Source of these receptors: a woman in her forties with Graves disease.

The chain carries TRBV27 and TRBJ1-4, with D maybe TRBD1 (6 bases). The germline gives CDR1 MNHEY, CDR2 SMNVEV (reference sequence). This CDR3 region has 14 residues. V was clipped by 5 bases and J by 4 bases, with 11 bases between them. The CDR3 sequence is CASSPRQDNEKLFF. In DNA form, the CDR3 reads TGTGCCAGCAGTCCACGACAGGATAATGAAAAACTGTTTTTT.

The table lists this clonotype with a few counts. The chain uses TRBV7-6 and TRBJ2-7; 10 nucleotides align to TRBD2. The CDR3 loop spans 15 amino acids. Unmatched junction bases numbered 7, after V lost 5 bases and J lost 3 bases. Germline V gene sequence: CDR1 SGHVS, CDR2 FNYEAQ. CDR3 bases: TGTGCCAGCAGCACCGGGACTAGCGAATTCTACGAGCAGTACTTC. It translates to CASSTGTSEFYEQYF.

The rearrangement uses TRBV7-2 and TRBJ2-5; TRBD2 agrees at 15 bases. Germline V gene data show CDR1 as SGHTA and CDR2 as FQGNSA. CDR3 length equals 17 residues. Trimming at V came to 0 bases and at J to 5 bases, leaving 4 bases not matched to a gene. The CDR3 loop is CASSLAGLAGGGETQYF. The CDR3 DNA reads as TGTGCCAGCAGCTTAGCTGGACTAGCGGGAGGGGGGGAGACCCAGTACTTC.

The sample holds a few counts of this clonotype. The CDR3 DNA follows: TGCAGTGTTATGGGGCCACGGAACATGAACACTGAAGCTTTCTTT. Amino acids: CSVMGPRNMNTEAFF. The chain couples TRBV20-1 to TRBJ1-1, with a possible D match to TRBD1 (5 bases). Per germline, CDR1 DFQATT and CDR2 SNEGSKA (reference sequence). The CDR3 runs to 15 residues. V shed 7 bases and J shed 0 bases, with 18 bases lying between them.

This clonotype was seen a handful of times. The chain couples TRBV6-5 to TRBJ2-7; 11 positions match TRBD1. Germline lookup yields CDR1 MNHEY and CDR2 SVGAGI. This CDR3 has 19 residues. V gave up 2 bases and J gave up 0 bases; unmatched junction bases: 12. CDR3 in DNA: TGTGCCAGCAGTTACCCCGGGACAGGGGGTTTACCCAGCTCCTACGAGCAGTACTTC. Translating gives CASSYPGTGGLPSSYEQYF.

In DNA form, the CDR3 reads TGTGCCAGCAGCTTACGAGGGGCCTACACCGGGGAGCTGTTTTTT. Translation: CASSLRGAYTGELFF. The V gene is TRBV7-3, the J gene TRBJ2-2, with D perhaps matching TRBD1 or TRBD2 (5 bases each). Trimming stripped 2 bases from V and 3 bases from J, with 10 bases between. Germline V gene sequence: CDR1 SGHTA, CDR2 FQGTGA. The CDR3 is 15 amino acids.

CDR3 sequence: CASSFGGTSDEQYF. The CDR3 nucleotides read TGTGCCAGCAGCTTTGGCGGGACTTCGGACGAGCAGTACTTC. The V and J genes are TRBV5-4 and TRBJ2-7, with D perhaps matching TRBD2 (6 bases). This CDR3 spans 14 amino acids. Germline V gives CDR1 SGHNT, CDR2 YYREEE (reference sequence). The ends were cut back, 2 bases at V and 5 bases at J, with 14 bases in the middle.

This clonotype came up a few times. The chain uses TRBV10-3 and TRBJ1-2, with 10 bases aligning to TRBD1. Trimming removed 3 bases from V and 5 bases from J; junction bases left unmatched: 12. The length of the CDR3 is 17 residues. Germline V lookup: CDR1 ENHRY, CDR2 SYGVKD. The chain's CDR3 is CAISETGTGALKYGYTF. The CDR3 region has the DNA TGTGCCATCAGTGAAACCGGGACAGGGGCATTGAAATATGGCTACACCTTC.

This clonotype was detected only a few times. The chain links TRBV5-1 to TRBJ2-5; 11 positions match TRBD2. The J call could be wrong; TRBJ2-1 is a better fit for the DNA end. The CDR3 contains 19 residues. CDR1 is SGHRS, CDR2 YFSETQ, per germline. The CDR3 DNA follows: TGCGCCAGCAGCCACTCGCTCGACCTTTGGACTAGCGGGTACAATGAGCAGTTCTTC. It codes for CASSHSLDLWTSGYNEQFF.

V gene TRBV7-9 combines with J gene TRBJ2-7; TRBD1 aligns across 7 bases. Germline V gives CDR1 SEHNR, CDR2 FQNEAQ (reference sequence). This CDR3 comprises 13 residues. Unmatched junction bases numbered 7, after V lost 5 bases and J lost 6 bases. This chain's CDR3 is CASSLGQTGEQYF. The CDR3 DNA sequence: TGTGCCAGCAGCCTGGGACAGACCGGCGAGCAGTACTTC. Together with reference TRBV7-9 and TRBJ2-7, the CDR3 gives the full variable domain: DTGVSQNPRHKITKRGQNVTFRCDPISEHNRLYWYRQTLGQGPEFLTYFQNEAQLEKSRLLSDRFSAERPKGSFSTLEIQRTEQGDSAMYLCASSLGQTGEQYFGPGTRLTVT.

This clonotype came up a few times. The V gene is TRBV28, the J gene TRBJ2-2; 11 bases fit TRBD2. Germline V CDR1 and CDR2: MDHEN, SYDVKM. The trim removed 3 bases at V and 0 bases at J, leaving 9 bases unmatched. This CDR3 has 19 amino acids. CDR3 region: CASSFYPGLAATNTGELFF. CDR3 in DNA: TGTGCCAGCAGTTTTTATCCGGGACTAGCGGCCACGAACACCGGGGAGCTGTTTTTT.

This clonotype was recorded only once. The V gene is TRBV3-1, the J gene TRBJ2-1, with 16 positions matching TRBD2. The CDR3 loop spans 21 amino acids. CDR1 and CDR2 from the germline V gene are LGHDT and YNNKEL (reference sequence). With V trimmed by 1 base and J by 6 bases, 15 bases remained unmatched. The CDR3 here is CASSQAGPGLAGGPMGNEQFF. CDR3 coding DNA: TGTGCCAGCAGCCAAGCGGGCCCGGGACTAGCGGGAGGGCCGATGGGCAATGAGCAGTTCTTC.

This clonotype has ten or more counts. The chain recombines TRBV20-1 with TRBJ2-7; D is undetermined. CDR1 and CDR2 from the germline V gene are DFQATT and SNEGSKA (reference sequence). V lost 6 bases to trimming and J lost 6 bases, with 21 bases between them. CDR3 length: 14 residues. CDR3 DNA: TGCAGTGCCGCCCCGTACAACTCGAGAAGCGAGCAGTACTTC. Its protein is CSAAPYNSRSEQYF.

Regarding this clonotype: A junction boundary mismatches the germline segment, possibly from a read error. The chain uses TRBV5-1 and TRBJ1-4; D remains unclear. CDR3 length: 12 amino acids. Germline V gene sequence: CDR1 SGHRS, CDR2 YFSETQ. The CDR3 DNA follows: TGTGCCAGCAGCTCGGGTGACGAAAAACTGTTTTTT. Translation gives CASSSGDEKLFF.

This clonotype has a count of ten or more. This chain connects TRBV12-3 or TRBV12-4 to TRBJ1-1, with a possible D match to TRBD1 (6 bases). V lost 5 bases, J lost 0 bases, and 13 bases lay in between. The CDR3 covers 15 residues. CDR3 coding DNA: TGTGCCAGCAGTCCCGGACAGAGTTTGAACACTGAAGCTTTCTTT. Translation gives CASSPGQSLNTEAFF.

V gene TRBV2 combines with J gene TRBJ1-1, with a possible D match to TRBD1 (5 bases). V shed 7 bases and J shed 3 bases, with 12 bases lying between them. The CDR3 contains 13 residues. Germline assignment: CDR1 SNHLY and CDR2 FYNNEI. The CDR3, as DNA: TGTGCCAGCAACGGGGGGGGGGACACTGAAGCTTTCTTT. Its translation: CASNGGGDTEAFF.

This clonotype was seen at least ten times. V usage is TRBV11-2 and J usage is TRBJ1-1; perhaps TRBD1 as D (5 bases). CDR1 and CDR2 (germline): SGHAT, FQNNGV. V was shortened by 5 bases and J by 0 bases, with 10 bases between the two germline ends. This CDR3 region has 14 residues. The CDR3: CASSLGRLNTEAFF. The CDR3 coding sequence is TGTGCCAGCAGCCTGGGACGGCTGAACACTGAAGCTTTCTTT.

V is TRBV18 and J is TRBJ2-4; TRBD2 matches at 8 bases. The end of the DNA fits TRBJ2-5 better, so the J call may be wrong. This CDR3 is 14 amino acids long. CDR1 is KGHSH and CDR2 is LQKENI in the germline V gene. The CDR3 loop is CASSRAPSGETQYF. The CDR3 coding sequence is TGTGCCAGCTCTCGCGCCCCTAGCGGGGAGACCCAGTACTTC.

This clonotype was picked up many times. The chain employs TRBV28 and TRBJ2-7; D is ambiguous. V was pared by 6 bases and J by 0 bases, with 12 bases between. Germline V gene data show CDR1 as MDHEN and CDR2 as SYDVKM. CDR3 length equals 14 residues. The chain's CDR3 is CASRNRKSSYEQYF. The CDR3 DNA reads as TGTGCCAGCAGGAATCGGAAAAGCTCCTACGAGCAGTACTTC.

This clonotype was found a few times. J is TRBJ1-1 and V is TRBV19; no clear D gene. Germline V lookup: CDR1 LNHDA, CDR2 SQIVND (reference sequence). The CDR3 runs to 13 residues. The ends were cut back, 7 bases at V and 2 bases at J, with 11 bases in the middle. The CDR3 DNA sequence: TGTGCCAGTATTCTTCGGGGAAACACTGAAGCTTTCTTT. Encoded protein: CASILRGNTEAFF.

In its sample, this clonotype was seen a few times. The V call is TRBV7-9, the J call TRBJ2-5; 7 positions match TRBD1. Looked up from germline, CDR1 is SEHNR and CDR2 is FQNEAQ (reference sequence). Trimming at V came to 6 bases and at J to 0 bases, leaving 4 bases not matched to a gene. This CDR3 spans 14 amino acids. This CDR3 reads CASSRDRNQETQYF. The CDR3 nucleotides are TGTGCCAGCAGTCGGGACAGAAACCAAGAGACCCAGTACTTC.

In its sample, this clonotype was seen a few times. This chain uses TRBV10-3 with TRBJ2-5; possibly TRBD1 or TRBD2 for D (5 bases each). With the DNA end fitting TRBJ2-7 better, the J assignment may be wrong. There are 19 residues in the CDR3. The germline gives CDR1 ENHRY, CDR2 SYGVKD. The CDR3 loop is CAISESPLYPGRLSYEQYF. The CDR3 DNA reads TGTGCCATCAGTGAGTCCCCTCTTTACCCGGGACGCCTCTCCTACGAGCAGTACTTC.

This clonotype has at least ten counts. The genes are TRBV28 and TRBJ2-2; tentative D call: TRBD1 (6 bases). This CDR3 contains 16 residues. CDR1 and CDR2 from the germline V gene are MDHEN and SYDVKM. V shed 6 bases and J shed 1 base, with 15 bases lying between them. Here the CDR3 reads CASRATGTLNTGELFF. For the CDR3, the DNA is TGTGCCAGCAGGGCGACCGGGACACTGAACACCGGGGAGCTGTTTTTT.

Notes on this clonotype: A much bigger clone sits one base away, suggesting this may be a read error. The V and J genes are TRBV12-3 or TRBV12-4 and TRBJ1-5; D is perhaps TRBD1 (6 bases). CDR3 length: 16 amino acids. The CDR3 loop is CTSSPQNYRANQPQHF. The CDR3, as DNA: TGTACCAGCAGTCCGCAGAACTACAGGGCAAACCAGCCCCAGCATTTT.

The V call is TRBV7-9, the J call TRBJ2-3, with D maybe TRBD2 (6 bases). The V end was cut by 5 bases, the J end by 2 bases, with 20 bases between. CDR3 size: 17 residues. CDR1 is SEHNR and CDR2 is FQNEAQ in the germline V gene (reference sequence). In DNA form, the CDR3 reads TGTGCCAGCAGCGGCACCGAACAACCGGGACTCACAGATACGCAGTATTTT. Protein product: CASSGTEQPGLTDTQYF.

The CDR3 loop is CASSLLPGKTYEQYF. The DNA of the CDR3 is TGCGCCAGCAGCTTACTTCCGGGAAAGACCTACGAGCAGTACTTC. V and J are TRBV5-1 and TRBJ2-7; D perhaps matches TRBD2 (5 bases). Per germline, CDR1 SGHRS and CDR2 YFSETQ. The CDR3 spans 15 residues. Between the trimmed V and J ends, which lost 2 bases and 2 bases, there was a span of 14 bases.